This TCR beta chain was found in a study of cytomegalovirus exposure and HLA in healthy donors (dated by TCRdb to about 2017). Some background on the complete study: In an earlier analysis of several hundred of the donors, 276 Gb of sequence data and just under 120 million unique TCR beta sequences from about 179 million T cells were reported. An early release covering roughly 600 HLA-typed donors comprised about 300 gigabases of sequencing data and around 85 million unique TCR sequences. The study aimed to test whether cataloging public T cell receptors could reveal signatures of past pathogen exposure. Because of strong linkage in the cohort, five DR-DQ haplotypes were treated as single units for association and clustering. Every repertoire in the discovery cohort had been generated on one and the same sequencing platform. Genome-wide SNP genotypes for about 60% of the 666 donors were used in a later genetic analysis, which treated that subset as a discovery cohort. The number of typed donors differed by locus: about 629-630 for A, B, C, DRB1 and DQB1; 522 for DQA1; 606 for DPA1; and around 490 for DPB1. The later analysis used no new phenotypic data to find candidate immune exposures, relying instead on TCR beta sequences and their occurrence across donors. Among roughly 400 genotyped donors of the cohort, an average of roughly 230,000 unique TCR beta nucleotide sequences was sequenced per donor, of which about 19% were non-productive. Among the 398 genotyped donors, approximately 77% belonged to the genetic ancestry cluster associated with self-reported Caucasian donors. HLA typing included class I and class II loci at four-digit resolution. High-throughput TCR immunosequencing, statistical association of individual TCRs with disease status, and machine learning were combined to predict cytomegalovirus infection status. In an earlier analysis of 587 of the donors, high-throughput TCR beta sequencing was used to judge whether each TCR beta V gene segment behaved as functional or pseudogenic. In a later analysis, previously published TCR beta repertoires from several hundred donors were re-analyzed and high-resolution HLA genotyping was added so that TCR occurrence patterns could be studied. Alongside the repertoire data, information on donor age, sex, ethnicity and CMV serostatus was compiled. In addition to the first cohort of 666 subjects, a separate validation cohort of about 120 different subjects was used. The study used immunosequencing to profile the T cell repertoires of 666 subjects and linked those repertoires to cytomegalovirus serostatus. The investigation overall reported the following: Compared with equally common non-associated chains, HLA-associated TCR beta chains in a later analysis were more clonally expanded and had lower generation probabilities. A further reported finding was that TCR beta sequences accurately predicted the HLA-A and HLA-B alleles for most subjects in the first cohort. A later genetic analysis reported fewer N-insertions in productive TCRs among donors in an Asian-associated ancestry cluster than the roughly 650-donor mean. Because counts were too low, about 15 rarely observed V segments, including chromosome 9 orphons, were left out of the earlier analysis of 587 of the donors. Broadly in line with IMGT annotations, most TCR beta V segments showed up in productive rearrangements about 87% or about 30% of the time in an earlier analysis of a few hundred of the donors. Across donors, most TCR sequences were observed very rarely, whereas some public TCRs were present in many individuals. Correlated functional status among segregating V segments might be attributable to linkage disequilibrium, but an unknown experimental factor could not be ruled out. Most CMV-associated TCR beta chains appeared to be HLA-restricted in a later analysis, and the HLA associations seemed to be driven largely by CMV exposure. According to a later analysis, TCR association rates differed among HLA loci, with DRB1 alleles showing the most associated TCRs and HLA-C alleles showing the fewest. For the cohort, immune exposure information was limited to CMV serostatus. Presence/absence analyses assumed roughly uniform sequencing depth across donors, an assumption that may not hold. The classifier was reported to diagnose cytomegalovirus status with high specificity and sensitivity in both the original cohort and the validation cohort. V-gene and J-gene trimming of TCR beta chains was associated with a missense DCLRE1C variant in a later genetic analysis, and the association was replicated in an independent cohort. At a false discovery rate of 0.05, a later analysis linked 15,000 to 20,000 TCR beta sequences to specific HLA alleles. Some IMGT-functional V segments, including TRBV6-2 and TRBV6-3, could not be told apart with the 87-base-pair reads, so those segments were excluded. The study gave a list of about 150 TCR beta chains associated with cytomegalovirus. Because HLA typing was unavailable for some donors at each locus, only the typed subset was used in association tests. According to a later analysis, parvovirus B19, influenza, CMV and Epstein-Barr virus appeared linked to several top co-occurrence clusters. When HLA alleles, especially DR and DQ, strongly co-occurred, TCR associations were difficult to assign to individual alleles. A cluster of highly shared sequence variants was judged likely to be a technical artifact of the sequencing pipeline. The authors suggested that the approach could potentially be generalized to other disease states and immunological phenotypes. This cohort had only TCR beta chains sequenced, and the lack of alpha or paired-chain data limited which features could be detected. A few of the identified cytomegalovirus-associated TCR beta chains were confirmed in vitro to be specific for cytomegalovirus antigens.

The cohort consisted of some 670 healthy bone marrow donors. At the time of sampling, all cohort members were nominally healthy, though unrecorded immune exposures were likely present. The donor was CMV seropositive and belonged to the group of more than 250 seropositive cohort members. A peripheral blood sample was collected from each donor, and TCR beta sequencing was performed on peripheral blood mononuclear cells. The Qiagen DNeasy Blood Extraction Kit was used to extract genomic DNA from the blood cell samples. About this clone: Its target antigen remains unknown. One base away there is no much larger clone; base qualities are not given.

The junction carries 5 bases between V and J, which are trimmed by 6 bases and 3 bases respectively. From the germline V gene, CDR1 is KGHSH and CDR2 is LQKENI. The CDR3 starts with the cysteine, ends with the phenylalanine, and has 11 residues. The kept DNA is CDR3 alone, 33 bases in frame from the first base. Receptor amplification or capture employed the immunoSEQ multiplex PCR assay. For the multiplex PCR, a mixture combining 60 forward primers for TCR Vbeta segments and 13 reverse primers for TCR Jbeta segments was used. The CDR3 region of rearranged TCR beta genes was amplified from genomic DNA with a multiplex PCR assay. On the Illumina HiSeq System, the amplified TCR beta libraries were sequenced as 87-base-pair reads. As for the original processing: A later analysis tallied approximately 87 million unique TCR beta chains across the 550 to 850 repertoires, and some 10 million of those chains were shared by two or more donors. Raw reads were error-corrected and collapsed into unique sequences by a nearest-neighbor algorithm in which closely related sequences were merged to remove PCR and sequencing errors. Alignment of CDR3 sequences to IMGT reference sequences was used to assign V, D and J gene segments. For a sequence to be retained, at least a six-nucleotide match to both a V gene segment and a J gene segment was required. A rearrangement counted as productive if the CDR3 had no stop codons and remained in frame with V and J, and every other rearrangement counted as non-productive. Following IMGT convention, CDR3 was defined as the stretch from the second conserved V-encoded cysteine to the conserved J-encoded phenylalanine. The earlier analysis of about 610 of the donors excluded any sequence lacking an unambiguous match to a single V gene segment. An earlier analysis of several hundred of the donors called V segments functional above 56.7% productive rearrangements and segregating when the between-donor standard deviation exceeded 5%. A statistical classification framework was built for diagnosing cytomegalovirus status from the catalog of TCR beta chain sequences. In a later analysis, TCR nucleotide sequences were compared against IMGT/GENE-DB human TR gene sequences so that V and J genes could be assigned. Using the TCRdist pipeline, a later analysis assigned CDR3 sequences along with most-parsimonious VDJ recombination scenarios. In a later analysis, each TCR beta chain was defined by its CDR3 amino acid sequence together with its V-gene family, and reads without a unique V-gene family were excluded. A later analysis removed 550 to 650 highly shared, low-generation-probability nucleotide sequences to deal with suspected cross-contamination and a sequencing artifact. In a later analysis, a clonal expansion index for each public chain was calculated from normalized within-repertoire ranks of inferred template counts. In a later analysis, generation probabilities were computed using a VDJ recombination model fitted to out-of-frame rearrangements, and the results were checked against IGoR. A later analysis scored TCR-TCR, TCR-HLA and TCR-CMV co-occurrence with hypergeometric tests, applying a repertoire-size bias correction to TCR pairs. In a later analysis, false discovery rates were estimated by permuting HLA or CMV assignments 20 times. A later analysis grouped co-occurring TCRs with DBSCAN, adding TCRdist sequence similarity when clustering within HLA-allele-positive subsets. For co-occurrence clustering, repertoires with fewer than 30,000 or more than 120,000 public chains were excluded, along with five repertoires with anomalous nucleotide sharing. TCRdb's version of the immuneACCESS table is confined to in-frame rearrangements and falls short of the full clone set. An unresolved V gene accounts for under half of the shortfall where checked; the remainder is of unknown origin. V, J and clone size derive from that table, while D and trimming were established from the DNA sequence. The sample table contains roughly 160,000 clones; only one count was recorded for around 80% of them. Roughly 10% of the sample belongs to the ten largest clones.

The chain was built from TRBV18 and TRBJ1-2, with no confidently assigned D gene. Specimen: PBMCs. The source of this sequence is a man between 18 and 35 years old in good health and CMV-seropositive. CDR3 loop: CASSEDYGYTF. The sequence in DNA is TGTGCCAGCTCCGAGGACTATGGCTACACCTTC.